Following are 9 T cell receptor beta chains from one sample sequenced in a study of long-term antiretroviral therapy in people with HIV. Samples were assayed with immunoSEQ v3.0 at survey level. Profiling relied on immunoSEQ multiplex PCR, and the TCRdb table lists in-frame clones only, not all of them. The sample has 35,000 or so clones; 75% to 90% are singletons. The specimen was unsorted PBMCs, collected 2.2 years after starting antiretroviral therapy. The receptors were sampled from a man younger than 35 with HIV.

V is TRBV9 and J is TRBJ1-1; D gene uncertain. Germline CDR1 SGDLS, CDR2 YYNGEE. This CDR3 has 14 amino acids. The V and J ends lost 3 bases and 11 bases respectively, with 20 bases between them. This CDR3 reads CASSEWTKGGFAFF. CDR3 sequence (DNA): TGTGCCAGCAGCGAGTGGACTAAAGGTGGTTTCGCTTTCTTT.

This chain joins TRBV2 and TRBJ1-2; the D is unclear. V was pared by 5 bases and J by 0 bases, with 4 bases between. The germline gives CDR1 SNHLY, CDR2 FYNNEI. The CDR3 is 12 amino acids. The CDR3 sequence: CASSNTNYGYTF. CDR3 DNA sequence: TGTGCCAGCAGTAATACTAACTATGGCTACACCTTC. Combining the CDR3 with reference TRBV2 and TRBJ1-2 gives the whole variable domain EPEVTQTPSHQVTQMGQEVILRCVPISNHLYFYWYRQILGQKVEFLVSFYNNEISEKSEIFDDQFSVERPDGSNFTLKIRSTKLEDSAMYFCASSNTNYGYTFGSGTRLTVV.

This sequence joins TRBV7-9 and TRBJ2-5; 11 nucleotides line up with TRBD2. The DNA end favors TRBJ2-7, so the J call may be wrong. Germline V lookup: CDR1 SEHNR, CDR2 FQNEAQ (reference sequence). This CDR3 region has 19 residues. DNA for the CDR3: TGTGCCAGCAGCTCACCCACCCGCACCCTAGCGGGGGGCCTCTACGAGCAGTACTTC. This sequence encodes CASSSPTRTLAGGLYEQYF.

The chain joins TRBV5-5 to TRBJ1-2; D is ambiguous. Between the trimmed V and J ends, which lost 0 bases and 2 bases, there was a span of 5 bases. The CDR3 has 13 residues. Looked up from germline, CDR1 is SGHKS and CDR2 is YYEKEE (reference sequence). CDR3 in amino acids: CASSLEQNYGYTF. The CDR3 nucleotides read TGTGCCAGCAGCTTGGAGCAGAACTATGGCTACACCTTC.

This chain connects TRBV11-2 to TRBJ2-3; D call uncertain. From germline, CDR1 is SGHAT and CDR2 FQNNGV. This CDR3 comprises 16 residues. V lost 1 base and J 4 bases, leaving 15 bases between the germline ends. Here the CDR3 DNA reads TGTGCCAGCAGCTTAGTAGAGGCCCGACTGCCAGATACGCAGTATTTT. Translation gives CASSLVEARLPDTQYF.

V and J are TRBV10-3 and TRBJ1-1; D gene unclear. V shed 0 bases and J shed 5 bases, with 7 bases lying between them. The germline V gene has CDR1 ENHRY and CDR2 SYGVKD. The CDR3 runs to 13 residues. CDR3 protein: CAISESEGTEAFF. CDR3 bases: TGTGCCATCAGTGAGTCAGAAGGTACTGAAGCTTTCTTT.

V usage is TRBV19 and J usage is TRBJ2-7; D remains unclear. CDR3 size: 12 residues. Trimming pared 0 bases from V and 4 bases from J, leaving 4 bases between. The germline CDR1 and CDR2 sequences are LNHDA and SQIVND (reference sequence). The CDR3 DNA follows: TGTGCCAGTAGTATAGACAGATACGAGCAGTACTTC. Protein product: CASSIDRYEQYF. Looking up the rest from reference TRBV19 and TRBJ2-7 gives the full variable domain: DGGITQSPKYLFRKEGQNVTLSCEQNLNHDAMYWYRQDPGQGLRLIYYSQIVNDFQKGDIAEGYSVSREKKESFPLTVTSAQKNPTAFYLCASSIDRYEQYFGPGTRLTVT.

The chain uses TRBV5-6 and TRBJ2-7, with TRBD2 matching 10 bases. The V and J ends lost 4 bases and 2 bases, in that order; junction bases with no gene match: 6. The CDR3 spans 15 residues. Germline loops: CDR1 SGHDT, CDR2 YYEEEE. The CDR3: CASSPGLAATYEQYF. As DNA, the CDR3 is TGTGCCAGCAGCCCCGGACTAGCGGCTACCTACGAGCAGTACTTC. Supplemented by reference TRBV5-6 and TRBJ2-7, the full variable domain reads DAGVTQSPTHLIKTRGQQVTLRCSPKSGHDTVSWYQQALGQGPQFIFQYYEEEERQRGNFPDRFSGHQFPNYSSELNVNALLLGDSALYLCASSPGLAATYEQYFGPGTRLTVT.

The chain uses TRBV29-1 and TRBJ2-5; D unresolved. The CDR3 is 12 amino acids. Germline loops: CDR1 SQVTM, CDR2 ANQGSEA. Deletions cut 0 bases from V and 4 bases from J, with 6 bases between. CDR3 region: CSVEDLGETQYF. The CDR3 nucleotides are TGCAGCGTTGAAGATCTGGGAGAGACCCAGTACTTC. Filled out from reference TRBV29-1 and TRBJ2-5, the complete variable domain reads SAVISQKPSRDICQRGTSLTIQCQVDSQVTMMFWYRQQPGQSLTLIATANQGSEATYESGFVIDKFPISRPNLTFSTLTVSNMSPEDSSIYLCSVEDLGETQYFGPGTRLLVL.